This T cell receptor beta chain was retrieved from a study of shared clonotypes between healthy human individuals. In the study overall: Donors had three CD4 naive, three CD4 memory, two CD8 naive and one CD8 memory plate apiece.

This clone was observed once. What it binds is not known. Sequenced by immunoSEQ multiplex PCR; TCRdb stores in-frame clones only, minus some. The sample carries a few million clones, more than 80% recorded once. General study results and limits: Shared across a few donors were roughly 5% of the naive CD4 clonotypes. The study drew on few donors, limiting represented genetic and exposure-history diversity.

The sequence was obtained from a man younger than 30 in good health. Some clones in this sample may be carry-over from other donors' samples. Sequences were obtained from naive CD4+ T cells from PBMCs. Sample subset: CD45RA+ positively selected.

CDR3 in amino acids: CASSFTSGSRRSEQFF. CDR3 DNA sequence: TGTGCCAGCAGTTTTACTAGCGGGAGTAGAAGGAGTGAGCAGTTCTTC. The V call is TRBV27, the J call TRBJ2-1, with TRBD2 matching over 11 bases. Germline V CDR1 and CDR2: MNHEY, SMNVEV (reference sequence). The CDR3 runs 16 residues. V shed 3 bases, J shed 9 bases, and the junction held 10 bases outside the gene matches.